These 31 T cell receptor beta chains were sequenced from one sample in a study of cytomegalovirus exposure and HLA in healthy donors. The protocol was immunoSEQ multiplex PCR, while the TCRdb copy is restricted to in-frame clones and leaves out a portion. Found here are 99,000 or so clones, around 87% of them singletons; the top ten hold around 3.6%. Sequencing was carried out using PBMCs. These TCRs come from a woman aged 18-35 years in good health and CMV-seropositive.

The chain recombines TRBV18 with TRBJ2-7; TRBD1 might be the D (5 bases). Trimming removed 3 bases at V and 6 bases at J, with 18 bases between. Germline V gives CDR1 KGHSH, CDR2 LQKENI. This CDR3 region has 15 residues. CDR3 DNA sequence: TGTGCCAGCTCACCGCTGCCCGATCGACAGTCCGAGCAGTACTTC. Its protein is CASSPLPDRQSEQYF.

V usage is TRBV28 and J usage is TRBJ2-7; 10 positions match TRBD2. J gave up 4 bases and V 5 bases, and 8 bases lay outside the gene matches. Looked up from germline, CDR1 is MDHEN and CDR2 is SYDVKM. This CDR3 contains 15 residues. The CDR3: CASSTPASGGYEQYF. The CDR3 bases are TGTGCCAGCAGTACTCCCGCTAGCGGGGGTTACGAGCAGTACTTC.

This sequence joins TRBV28 and TRBJ2-3; possibly TRBD2 for D (6 bases). This CDR3 is 15 amino acids long. The germline V gene encodes CDR1 MDHEN and CDR2 SYDVKM. V shed 3 bases and J shed 2 bases, with 12 bases lying between them. The CDR3 DNA follows: TGTGCCAGCAGTTTTGGGACGGGAGACACAGATACGCAGTATTTT. It specifies CASSFGTGDTDTQYF.

The gene calls are TRBV4-1 and TRBJ2-7, with D possibly TRBD2 on 6 matching bases. V was clipped by 1 base and J by 4 bases, with 14 bases between them. The length of the CDR3 is 15 residues. Germline lookup yields CDR1 MGHRA and CDR2 YSYEKL. The CDR3 DNA is TGCGCCAGCAGCCAAGTCCCCGGGACTTTTTACGAGCAGTACTTC. Amino acid sequence: CASSQVPGTFYEQYF.

The rearrangement joins TRBV27 to TRBJ1-6; 9 bases are a match to TRBD1. Germline V gene sequence: CDR1 MNHEY, CDR2 SMNVEV (reference sequence). V gave up 5 bases and J gave up 9 bases; unmatched junction bases: 14. The CDR3 consists of 17 residues. As DNA, the CDR3 is TGTGCCAGCAGTCCACATCAGGGACAGGGAGGGCGTTCACCCCTCCACTTT. This codes for CASSPHQGQGGRSPLHF.

The V and J genes are TRBV4-1 and TRBJ2-1; 11 nucleotides match TRBD2. Germline V gene data show CDR1 as MGHRA and CDR2 as YSYEKL. The CDR3 has 16 residues. Trimming cost V 2 bases and J 0 bases; bases outside gene matches: 0. The CDR3 sequence: CASSQTSGSSYNEQFF. The CDR3 nucleotides are TGCGCCAGCAGCCAAACTAGCGGGAGCTCCTACAATGAGCAGTTCTTC.

This clone was counted a single time. The CDR3 DNA follows: TGTGCCAGCAGCCGCCGCTTACAGGGGGACCAAGAGACCCAGTACTTC. This sequence encodes CASSRRLQGDQETQYF. The chain joins TRBV13 to TRBJ2-5; 8 nucleotides match TRBD1. Per the germline V gene, CDR1 is PRHDT and CDR2 is FYEKMQ (reference sequence). This CDR3 has 16 residues. Unmatched junction bases numbered 8, after V lost 5 bases and J lost 0 bases.

The CDR3 DNA is TGTGCCAGCAGCCCTGAGACTCGGAACAATGAGCAGTTCTTC. Protein product: CASSPETRNNEQFF. V gene TRBV28 combines with J gene TRBJ2-1; D is undetermined. The CDR3 has 14 amino acids. V shed 6 bases and J shed 5 bases, with 14 bases lying between them. Looked up from germline, CDR1 is MDHEN and CDR2 is SYDVKM.

The chain recombines TRBV4-1 with TRBJ1-1; the match to TRBD1 covers 8 bases. V dropped 3 bases and J dropped 1; count of bases not matched to a gene: 4. The CDR3 is 15 residues long. Germline lookup yields CDR1 MGHRA and CDR2 YSYEKL. CDR3 region: CASSQTGEGNTEAFF. Written as DNA, the CDR3 is TGCGCCAGCAGCCAGACAGGGGAAGGGAACACTGAAGCTTTCTTT.

The V call is TRBV11-3, the J call TRBJ1-2; possible D gene TRBD1, 5 bases. The CDR3 is made up of 15 amino acids. Germline CDR1 reads SGHNT; CDR2 reads YENEEA. Trimming took off 5 bases at V and 2 bases at J, with 15 bases between the two ends. The CDR3 protein is CASSPSRGVNYGYTF. The CDR3 DNA sequence: TGTGCCAGCAGCCCCTCCCGGGGGGTAAACTATGGCTACACCTTC.

The chain recombines TRBV14 with TRBJ2-7; TRBD1 agrees at 8 bases. J was trimmed by 6 bases and V by 0 bases; bases with no gene match: 16. The CDR3 runs to 18 residues. Germline values: CDR1 SGHDN, CDR2 FVKESK. CDR3 coding DNA: TGTGCCAGCAGCCAAGACGCCGTCCCTTTCAGGGGGCCCGCCGAGCAGTACTTC. The encoded protein is CASSQDAVPFRGPAEQYF.

The chain joins TRBV4-1 to TRBJ1-1; D ambiguous. This CDR3 comprises 16 residues. Germline-derived CDR1 and CDR2 are MGHRA and YSYEKL. V lost 4 bases and J lost 1, with 16 bases in between. CDR3 protein: CASSPIGRGGNTEAFF. In DNA, the CDR3 is TGCGCCAGCAGCCCCATAGGACGGGGAGGGAACACTGAAGCTTTCTTT.

V and J are TRBV27 and TRBJ1-5, with TRBD1 as a possible D gene (6 bases). The CDR3 is made up of 16 amino acids. With 3 bases removed from V and 3 bases from J, the gap between germline ends came to 15 bases. Germline CDR1 reads MNHEY; CDR2 reads SMNVEV (reference sequence). The CDR3 loop is CASSFGTGNANQPQHF. Written as DNA, the CDR3 is TGTGCCAGCAGTTTTGGAACAGGGAATGCCAATCAGCCCCAGCATTTT.

V gene TRBV21-1 combines with J gene TRBJ2-7; the DNA was not compared with TRBD2, the D call given in the table. TRBV21-1 is designated a pseudogene. The CDR3 extends over 10 amino acids. CDR3 sequence (DNA): TGTGCCACCCTCCACTATCCCATCGCGTTC. It codes for CATLHYPIAF.

A single count supports this clone. The V and J genes are TRBV4-1 and TRBJ2-3; 13 bases align to TRBD2. With 3 bases clipped from V and 0 bases from J, the junction kept 6 bases outside the gene matches. Germline lookup yields CDR1 MGHRA and CDR2 YSYEKL. The CDR3 has 18 residues. As DNA, the CDR3 is TGCGCCAGCAGCCATCCGAGGACTAGCGGGGGTAGCACAGATACGCAGTATTTT. This encodes CASSHPRTSGGSTDTQYF.

The chain employs TRBV18 and TRBJ1-5; 8 nucleotides agree with TRBD1. The germline gives CDR1 KGHSH, CDR2 LQKENI. V lost 2 bases to trimming and J lost 7 bases; unmatched junction nucleotides: 7. CDR3 length: 15 amino acids. Here the CDR3 DNA reads TGTGCCAGCTCACCAAGGGGACAGGCTGGGCAGCCCCAGCATTTT. It translates to CASSPRGQAGQPQHF.

This clone was recorded once. The V gene is TRBV28, the J gene TRBJ1-1, with D maybe TRBD1 (6 bases). V lost 6 bases to trimming and J lost 11 bases, with 16 bases between them. Germline-derived CDR1 and CDR2 are MDHEN and SYDVKM. CDR3 length: 12 residues. CDR3: CASRVGGGSAFF. The CDR3 DNA is TGTGCCAGCAGAGTTGGGGGCGGGAGCGCTTTCTTT.

The chain's CDR3 is CASSRGDTQYF. CDR3 DNA sequence: TGTGCCAGCAGCCGGGGTGATACGCAGTATTTT. V usage is TRBV9 and J usage is TRBJ2-3; possibly TRBD2 for D (5 bases). Trimming removed 4 bases at V and 6 bases at J, with 6 bases between. This CDR3 is built from 11 residues. Germline V gene data show CDR1 as SGDLS and CDR2 as YYNGEE.

The V call is TRBV10-2, the J call TRBJ1-3; D gene ambiguous. The length of the CDR3 is 11 residues. Trimming removed 10 bases from V and 3 bases from J, with 7 bases in between. The germline V gene encodes CDR1 WSHSY and CDR2 SAAADI. CDR3 sequence (DNA): TGCGCCACCCAGGATGGAAACACCATATATTTT. It specifies CATQDGNTIYF.

The CDR3 protein is CASSLSAGGGPGEQYF. The CDR3 region has the DNA TGTGCCAGCAGTTTATCGGCTGGGGGGGGGCCCGGCGAGCAGTACTTC. The chain employs TRBV27 and TRBJ2-7; D perhaps matches TRBD2 (7 bases). The CDR3 loop spans 16 amino acids. The germline CDR1 and CDR2 sequences are MNHEY and SMNVEV (reference sequence). The V and J ends lost 0 bases and 6 bases respectively, with 18 bases between them.

This sequence joins TRBV18 and TRBJ1-6; TRBD1 aligns across 9 bases. Germline V gene data show CDR1 as KGHSH and CDR2 as LQKENI. Trimming cost V 6 bases and J 10 bases; bases outside gene matches: 7. The CDR3 sequence is 14 residues long. The chain's CDR3 is CASSPGQGWSPLHF. CDR3 in DNA: TGTGCCAGCTCCCCGGGACAGGGCTGGTCACCCCTCCACTTT.

This clone came up a few times. V usage is TRBV7-9 and J usage is TRBJ2-7; D may be TRBD2 (5 bases). Trimming pared 5 bases from V and 0 bases from J, leaving 11 bases between. The CDR3 loop spans 14 amino acids. CDR1 is SEHNR and CDR2 is FQNEAQ in the germline V gene (reference sequence). The DNA for the CDR3 is TGTGCCAGCAGCCCCAGTAGCGTCTCCTACGAGCAGTACTTC. Its translation is CASSPSSVSYEQYF.

The V gene is TRBV28, the J gene TRBJ2-7; TRBD2 might be the D (5 bases). This CDR3 contains 16 residues. The V end lost 4 bases, the J end lost 0 bases, and 16 bases lay between the germline ends. CDR1 and CDR2 from the germline V gene are MDHEN and SYDVKM. Written as DNA, the CDR3 is TGTGCCAGCAGTTCCCTCAAGGCGGGCCCCTCCTACGAGCAGTACTTC. It translates to CASSSLKAGPSYEQYF.

This chain uses TRBV28 with TRBJ2-7; a weak D match, TRBD1 (5 bases). The CDR3 is 13 amino acids. The germline V gene encodes CDR1 MDHEN and CDR2 SYDVKM. V was shortened by 10 bases and J by 7 bases, with 20 bases between the two germline ends. The CDR3: CAITIGVGREQYF. The CDR3 DNA follows: TGTGCCATAACTATAGGGGTTGGAAGGGAGCAGTACTTC. Together with reference TRBV28 and TRBJ2-7, the CDR3 gives the full variable domain: DVKVTQSSRYLVKRTGEKVFLECVQDMDHENMFWYRQDPGLGLRLIYFSYDVKMKEKGDIPEGYSVSREKKERFSLILESASTNQTSMYLCAITIGVGREQYFGPGTRLTVT.

The chain uses TRBV7-9 and TRBJ1-5; possible D gene TRBD1, 5 bases. Deletions cut 5 bases from V and 6 bases from J, with 8 bases between. Germline V lookup: CDR1 SEHNR, CDR2 FQNEAQ (reference sequence). The CDR3 is made up of 12 amino acids. The CDR3 loop is CASSRGGQPQHF. For the CDR3, the DNA is TGTGCCAGCAGCAGGGGTGGTCAGCCCCAGCATTTT.

J is TRBJ2-3 and V is TRBV27; the match to TRBD2 covers 13 bases. The CDR3 has 14 residues. In germline, CDR1 is MNHEY, CDR2 SMNVEV (reference sequence). Unmatched junction bases numbered 10, after V lost 5 bases and J lost 14 bases. The CDR3 DNA sequence: TGTGCCAGCAGTGAGGGGACTAGCGGGGTGTCGCCGTATTTT. Its translation is CASSEGTSGVSPYF.

This rearrangement joins TRBV28 to TRBJ2-3; 11 bases match TRBD2. This CDR3 is built from 16 residues. Germline V gene lookup returns CDR1 MDHEN and CDR2 SYDVKM. The V and J ends lost 6 bases and 6 bases, in that order; junction bases with no gene match: 11. The CDR3, as DNA: TGTGCCAGCAGCCAGGCGCTAGCGGGGGGCGGGGATACGCAGTATTTT. The encoded protein is CASSQALAGGGDTQYF.

The chain is built from TRBV7-9 and TRBJ1-1, with TRBD1 identical over 7 bases. The CDR3 loop spans 15 amino acids. The V and J ends lost 5 bases and 1 base, in that order; junction bases with no gene match: 7. Germline V gene lookup returns CDR1 SEHNR and CDR2 FQNEAQ (reference sequence). The CDR3 DNA sequence: TGTGCCAGCAGCGCCCCGGACAGGAGGAACACTGAAGCTTTCTTT. It yields the protein CASSAPDRRNTEAFF.

The chain employs TRBV2 and TRBJ2-7, with TRBD1 identical over 8 bases. V shed 0 bases, J shed 0 bases, and the junction held 4 bases outside the gene matches. The germline gives CDR1 SNHLY, CDR2 FYNNEI. The CDR3 length is 16 residues. As DNA, the CDR3 is TGTGCCAGCAGTGAAGCGGGGGACAGGTTCTCCTACGAGCAGTACTTC. Protein: CASSEAGDRFSYEQYF.

The rearrangement joins TRBV28 to TRBJ1-2, with 7 bases fitting TRBD1. Germline values: CDR1 MDHEN, CDR2 SYDVKM. The J segment lost 0 bases and the V segment lost 7 bases, leaving 5 bases of the junction unmatched. This CDR3 comprises 14 residues. The CDR3 region has the DNA TGTGCCAGCATCCCAGGGGGTGCTAACTATGGCTACACCTTC. Translating gives CASIPGGANYGYTF.

This chain uses TRBV10-3 with TRBJ2-1, with TRBD2 matching over 8 bases. The V gene's germline CDR1 is ENHRY and CDR2 SYGVKD. This CDR3 is 14 amino acids long. The ends lost 4 bases at V and 8 bases at J; junction bases unmatched: 7. CDR3 in amino acids: CAISVGTSSDEQFF. The DNA of the CDR3 is TGTGCCATCAGTGTAGGGACTAGTAGCGATGAGCAGTTCTTC.